This TCR beta chain was obtained from a study of cytomegalovirus exposure and HLA in healthy donors. Study conclusions and caveats: At a 0.05 false discovery rate, a later analysis found around 15,000 TCR beta sequences to be associated with HLA alleles. Exclusion as indistinguishable affected some V segments, including TRBV6-2 and TRBV6-3. Despite most TCR sequences being rare, some public TCRs occurred in many donors.

Trimming left V 1 base short and J 2 bases short, with 6 bases between. This CDR3 is built from 15 residues. Germline-derived CDR1 and CDR2 are SNHLY and FYNNEI. The PCR made use of 60 Vbeta and 13 Jbeta primers. Some clones are missing from TCRdb's copy, which holds only in-frame ones; the method was immunoSEQ multiplex PCR. The data contain about 180,000 clones, roughly four fifths of them singletons. On this clone: The target antigen is unknown.

The TCR sequence derives from a woman in her forties or fifties in good health and CMV-seronegative. Sequencing was performed on PBMCs. This rearrangement joins TRBV2 to TRBJ2-6; no definite D call. The CDR3 sequence is CASSEEEAGANVLTF. CDR3 DNA sequence: TGTGCCAGCAGTGAAGAAGAGGCTGGGGCCAACGTCCTGACTTTC.